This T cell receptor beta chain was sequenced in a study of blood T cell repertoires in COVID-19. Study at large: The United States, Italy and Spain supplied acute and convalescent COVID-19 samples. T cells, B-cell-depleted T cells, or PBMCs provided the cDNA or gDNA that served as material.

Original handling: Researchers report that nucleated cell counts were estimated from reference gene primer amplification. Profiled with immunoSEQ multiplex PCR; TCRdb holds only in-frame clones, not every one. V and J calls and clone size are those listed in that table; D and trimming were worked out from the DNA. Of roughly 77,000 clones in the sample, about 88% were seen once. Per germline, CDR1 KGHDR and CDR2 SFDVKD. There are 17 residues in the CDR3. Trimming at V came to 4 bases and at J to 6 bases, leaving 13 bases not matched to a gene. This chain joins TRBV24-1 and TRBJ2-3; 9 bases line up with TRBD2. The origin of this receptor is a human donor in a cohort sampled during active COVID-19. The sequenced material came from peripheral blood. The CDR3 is CATSDTSLAGAGDTQYF. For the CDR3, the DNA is TGTGCCACCAGTGACACCTCTTTAGCGGGGGCTGGGGATACGCAGTATTTT.